This T cell receptor (beta chain) is from a study of beta chain features in type 1 diabetes. Expressed TCRB transcripts were sequenced after all isolated RNA was converted to cDNA. Sequenced by immunoSEQ multiplex PCR; TCRdb stores in-frame clones only, minus some. The sample holds hundreds of thousands of clones, around 15% seen once. Study findings and constraints: Type 1 diabetes patients had TCRB CDR3s that were shorter (moderately but significantly so) in all four CD4+ subsets. Compared to healthy donors, patients appeared to have naive, central memory and Treg TCRB repertoires that were more alike.

This clone was counted between two and nine times. Its antigen is unknown. The ends were cut back, 7 bases at V and 0 bases at J, with 15 bases in the middle. There are 15 residues in the CDR3. Germline values: CDR1 SEHNR, CDR2 FQNEAQ (reference sequence). This TCR came from a man aged 18 to 35 with type 1 diabetes. Sequencing was done on a sample of naive CD4+ T cells from blood. V gene TRBV7-9 combines with J gene TRBJ2-5; no firm D call. CDR3 amino acids: CASTLGRKYQETQYF. Written as DNA, the CDR3 is TGTGCCAGCACCCTCGGCCGCAAGTACCAAGAGACCCAGTACTTC.